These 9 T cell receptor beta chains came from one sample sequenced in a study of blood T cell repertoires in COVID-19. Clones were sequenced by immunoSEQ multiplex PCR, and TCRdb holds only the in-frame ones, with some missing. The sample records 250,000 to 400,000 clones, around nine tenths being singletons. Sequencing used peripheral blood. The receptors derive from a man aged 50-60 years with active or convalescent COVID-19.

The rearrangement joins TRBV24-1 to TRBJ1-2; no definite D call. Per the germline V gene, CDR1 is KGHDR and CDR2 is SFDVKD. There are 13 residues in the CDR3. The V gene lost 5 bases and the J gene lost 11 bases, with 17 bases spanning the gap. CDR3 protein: CATSVRGSLSYTF. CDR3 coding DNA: TGTGCCACCAGTGTAAGAGGGTCACTGTCTTACACCTTC.

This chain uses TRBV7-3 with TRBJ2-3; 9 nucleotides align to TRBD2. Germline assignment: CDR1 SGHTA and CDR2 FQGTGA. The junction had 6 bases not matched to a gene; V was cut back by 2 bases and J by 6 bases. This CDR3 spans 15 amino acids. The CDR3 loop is CASSLPTSGSDTQYF. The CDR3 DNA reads TGTGCCAGCAGCTTACCGACTAGCGGTAGTGATACGCAGTATTTT.

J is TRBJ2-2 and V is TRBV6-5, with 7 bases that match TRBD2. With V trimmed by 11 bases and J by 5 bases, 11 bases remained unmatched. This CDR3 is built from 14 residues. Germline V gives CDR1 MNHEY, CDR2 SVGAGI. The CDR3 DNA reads TGTGCCGGATCCTCAGGGCGGGGGACCGGGGAGCTGTTTTTT. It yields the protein CAGSSGRGTGELFF.

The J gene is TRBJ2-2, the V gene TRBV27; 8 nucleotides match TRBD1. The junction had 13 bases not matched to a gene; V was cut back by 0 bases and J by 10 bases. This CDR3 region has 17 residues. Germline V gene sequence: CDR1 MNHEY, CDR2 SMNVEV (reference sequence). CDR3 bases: TGTGCCAGCAGTTTATCTCCCGGGACAGGCGTTTCCGAGGAGCTGTTTTTT. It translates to CASSLSPGTGVSEELFF.

Here the CDR3 reads CASSEVVSGSPLHF. The CDR3 bases are TGTGCCAGCAGTGAGGTGGTTTCAGGTTCACCCCTCCACTTT. The gene calls are TRBV6-1 and TRBJ1-6; D is unresolved. The V gene's germline CDR1 is MNHNS and CDR2 SASEGT. The CDR3 totals 14 residues. The V end was cut by 3 bases, the J end by 9 bases, with 12 bases between.

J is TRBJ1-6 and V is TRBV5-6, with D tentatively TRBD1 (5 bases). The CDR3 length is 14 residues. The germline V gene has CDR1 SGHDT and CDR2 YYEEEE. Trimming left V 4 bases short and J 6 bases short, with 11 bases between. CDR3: CASSRPGINSPLHF. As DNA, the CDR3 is TGTGCCAGCAGCCGCCCAGGGATTAATTCACCCCTCCACTTT. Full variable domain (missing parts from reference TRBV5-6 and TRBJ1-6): DAGVTQSPTHLIKTRGQQVTLRCSPKSGHDTVSWYQQALGQGPQFIFQYYEEEERQRGNFPDRFSGHQFPNYSSELNVNALLLGDSALYLCASSRPGINSPLHFGNGTRLTVT.

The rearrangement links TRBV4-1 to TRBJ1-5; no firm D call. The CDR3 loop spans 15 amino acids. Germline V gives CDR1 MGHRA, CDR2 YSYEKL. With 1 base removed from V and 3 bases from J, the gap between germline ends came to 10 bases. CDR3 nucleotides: TGCGCCAGCAGCCAAGGCGGGGTGATCAATCAGCCCCAGCATTTT. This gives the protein CASSQGGVINQPQHF.

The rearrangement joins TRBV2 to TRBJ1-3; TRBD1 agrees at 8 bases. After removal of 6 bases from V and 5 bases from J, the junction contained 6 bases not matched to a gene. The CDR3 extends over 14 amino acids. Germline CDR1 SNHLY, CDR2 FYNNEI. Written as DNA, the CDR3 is TGTGCCAGCAGGGAGGACAGGGAAAGAAACACCATATATTTT. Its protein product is CASREDRERNTIYF.

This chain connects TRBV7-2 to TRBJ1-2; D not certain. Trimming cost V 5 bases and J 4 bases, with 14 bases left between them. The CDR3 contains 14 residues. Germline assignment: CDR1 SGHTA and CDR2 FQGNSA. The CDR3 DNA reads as TGTGCCAGCAGCCAGGTGACACTTAGCTATGGCTACACCTTC. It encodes CASSQVTLSYGYTF.